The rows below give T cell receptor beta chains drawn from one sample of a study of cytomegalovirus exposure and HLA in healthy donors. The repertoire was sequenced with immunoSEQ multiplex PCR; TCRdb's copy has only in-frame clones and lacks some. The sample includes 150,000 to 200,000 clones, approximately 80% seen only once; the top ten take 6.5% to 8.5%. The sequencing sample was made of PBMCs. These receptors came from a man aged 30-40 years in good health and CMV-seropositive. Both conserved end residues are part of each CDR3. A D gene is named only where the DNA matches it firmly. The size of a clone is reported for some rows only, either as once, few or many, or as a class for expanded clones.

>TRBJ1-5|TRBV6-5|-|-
TGTGCCAGCGGTGTTCAGCGTAATCAGCCCCAGCATTTT
CASGVQRNQPQHF
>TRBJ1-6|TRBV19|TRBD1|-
TGTGCCAGTAGTATTCAGGGGGATTATAATTCACCCCTCCACTTT
CASSIQGDYNSPLHF
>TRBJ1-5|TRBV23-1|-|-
TGCGCCAGCAGTTCCTCCACAGGGCCCAGGGGGCCCCAGCATTTT
CASSSSTGPRGPQHF
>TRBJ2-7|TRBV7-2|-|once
TGTGCCAGCAGCTTAAGTGGGGCCTCCTACGAGCAGTACTTC
CASSLSGASYEQYF
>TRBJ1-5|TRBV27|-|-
TGTGCCAGCAGTTTACGTGGGTCGGGTCAGCCCCCGCATTTT
CASSLRGSGQPPHF
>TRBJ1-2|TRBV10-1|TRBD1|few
TGCGCCAGCTCCGGGACAGGGAGGGGCTACACCTTC
CASSGTGRGYTF
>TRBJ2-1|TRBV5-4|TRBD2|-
TGTGCCAGCAGCCGGGGGGGAGGGTCCTACAATGAGCAGTTCTTC
CASSRGGGSYNEQFF
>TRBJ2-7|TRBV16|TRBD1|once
TGTGCCAGCAGCCGAGGACAGGCGTCCTACGAGCAGTACTTC
CASSRGQASYEQYF
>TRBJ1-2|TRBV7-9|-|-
TGTGCCAGCAGCTTAAGTCTAAACAGCGGGTATGGCTACACCTTC
CASSLSLNSGYGYTF
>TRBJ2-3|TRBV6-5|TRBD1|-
TGTGCCAGCCGGGACAGGGTCACAGATACGCAGTATTTT
CASRDRVTDTQYF
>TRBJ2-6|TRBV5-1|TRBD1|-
TGCGCCAGCAGCGCCGGGACAGGCGCTTCTGGGGCCAACGTCCTGACTTTC
CASSAGTGASGANVLTF
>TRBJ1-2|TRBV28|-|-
TGTGCCAGCAGTTTATCAGGGGTGAACTATGGCTACACCTTC
CASSLSGVNYGYTF
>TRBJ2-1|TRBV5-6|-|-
TGTGCCAGCAGCTTCCTAGAGTCAAATGAGCAGTTCTTC
CASSFLESNEQFF
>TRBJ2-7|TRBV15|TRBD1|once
TGTGCCACCAGCAGATTCGGGACAGTCTACGAGCAGTACTTC
CATSRFGTVYEQYF
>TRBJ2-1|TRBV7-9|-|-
TGTGCCAGCAGCTTGGGCAGCCCACCTACTGAGCAGTTCTTC
CASSLGSPPTEQFF
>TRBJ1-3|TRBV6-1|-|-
TGTGCCAGCAGTGCAGCAGGGGCTGGAAACACCATATATTTT
CASSAAGAGNTIYF
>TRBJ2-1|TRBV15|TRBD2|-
TGTGCCACCAGCAGAAGCGGGGGGGCCGGTGGTGAGCAGTTCTTC
CATSRSGGAGGEQFF
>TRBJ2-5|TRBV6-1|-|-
TGTGCCAGCAGTGAAGCAGACTACCCTCAAGAGACCCAGTACTTC
CASSEADYPQETQYF
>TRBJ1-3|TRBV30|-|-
TGTGCCTGGAGTGTACTTGAGACTTTACCGAGCTCTGGAAACACCATATATTTT
CAWSVLETLPSSGNTIYF
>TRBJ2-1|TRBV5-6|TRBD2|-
TGTGCCAGCAGCTTGTTGACTAGCGGGGGGGCAAGTGAGCAGTTCTTC
CASSLLTSGGASEQFF
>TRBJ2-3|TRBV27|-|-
TGTGCCAGCAGTCCCGCGGGTGCCATTGGCACAGATACGCAGTATTTT
CASSPAGAIGTDTQYF
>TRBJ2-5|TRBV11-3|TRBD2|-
TGTGCCAGCAGCACTGGGACTAGCGGGAGCGGGGAGACCCAGTACTTC
CASSTGTSGSGETQYF
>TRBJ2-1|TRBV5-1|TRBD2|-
TGCGCCAGCAGCCCTTTCAGCGGGGGCGCCGCTACCTCACGGAATGAGCAGTTCTTC
CASSPFSGGAATSRNEQFF
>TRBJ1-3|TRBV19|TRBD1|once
TGTGCCAGTGGGGGACAGATCTCTGGAAACACCATATATTTT
CASGGQISGNTIYF
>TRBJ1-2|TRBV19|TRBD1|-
TGTGCCAGTAGTATGGGACAGGGCTATGGCTACACCTTC
CASSMGQGYGYTF
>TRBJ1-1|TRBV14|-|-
TGTGCCAGCAGCCAATTCATGAACACTGAAGCTTTCTTT
CASSQFMNTEAFF
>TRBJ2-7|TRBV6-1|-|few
TGTGCCAGCGAGAGGGATCCATCTCAGACCTACGAGCAGTACTTC
CASERDPSQTYEQYF
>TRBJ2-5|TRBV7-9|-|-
TGTGCCAGCAGCTCACAGGGAGATCGGCAGACCCAGTACTTC
CASSSQGDRQTQYF
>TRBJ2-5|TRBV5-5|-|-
TGTGCCAGCAGCTTGGGTGTAATGGAGACCCAGTACTTC
CASSLGVMETQYF
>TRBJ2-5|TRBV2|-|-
TGTGCCAGCAGTTCGGAGAAGGGGGTAGAGACCCAGTACTTC
CASSSEKGVETQYF
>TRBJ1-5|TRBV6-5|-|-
TGTGCCAGCAGCGAAACAGGGATAGGGCAGCCCCAGCATTTT
CASSETGIGQPQHF
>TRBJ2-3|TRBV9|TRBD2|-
TGTGCCAGCAGCCCAGTAGGGACTAGCGGGGATACGCAGTATTTT
CASSPVGTSGDTQYF
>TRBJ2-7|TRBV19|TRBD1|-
TGTGCCAGTAGACCCCGGGACAGGGTCGAGCAGTACTTC
CASRPRDRVEQYF
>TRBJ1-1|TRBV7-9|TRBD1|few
TGTTCCAGCAGCTCACCCCGGGGACAGCGTCGCTCCTCCAACACTGAAGCTTTCTTT
CSSSSPRGQRRSSNTEAFF
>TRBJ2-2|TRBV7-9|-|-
TGTGCCAGCAGCCCCGGGACTGTCATAGGGGAGCTGTTTTTT
CASSPGTVIGELFF
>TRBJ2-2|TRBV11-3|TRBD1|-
TGTGCCAGCAGCTCCTCGGGACAGCGCACCGGGGAGCTGTTTTTT
CASSSSGQRTGELFF
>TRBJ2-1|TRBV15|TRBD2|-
TGTGCCACCAGCAGAGGCAGGACTAGCGGGAACTACAATGAGCAGTTCTTC
CATSRGRTSGNYNEQFF
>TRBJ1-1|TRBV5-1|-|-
TGCGCCAGCAGCTCTGGGACATTGAACACTGAAGCTTTCTTT
CASSSGTLNTEAFF
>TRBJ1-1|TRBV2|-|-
TGTGCCAGCGGAGACAGGATGAACACTGAAGCTTTCTTT
CASGDRMNTEAFF
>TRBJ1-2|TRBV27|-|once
TGTGCCAGCAGTCCAGAGGGAGCTAACTATGGCTACACCTTC
CASSPEGANYGYTF
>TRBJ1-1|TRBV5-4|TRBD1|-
TGTGCCAGCAGCGCCTGGACAGGGGGCGGCACTGAAGCTTTCTTT
CASSAWTGGGTEAFF
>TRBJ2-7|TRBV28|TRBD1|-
TGTGCCAGCAGTCCGATAGGGGGCGGCCGGGCCTACGAGCAGTACTTC
CASSPIGGGRAYEQYF
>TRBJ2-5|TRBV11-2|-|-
TGTGCCAGCAGCTTCGTCCGAGTACAAGAGACCCAGTACTTC
CASSFVRVQETQYF
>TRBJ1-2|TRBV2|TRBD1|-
TGTGCCAGCACCGTCGACAGGGGAACCTATGGCTACACCTTC
CASTVDRGTYGYTF
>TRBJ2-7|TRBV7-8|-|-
TGTGCCAGCAGCTTAGTTGGGCCCACCTACGAGCAGTACTTC
CASSLVGPTYEQYF
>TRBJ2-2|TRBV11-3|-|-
TGTGCCAGCAGCTCCCGATCGACAGACACCGGGGAGCTGTTTTTT
CASSSRSTDTGELFF
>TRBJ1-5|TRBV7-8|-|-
TGTGCCAGCAGCTTAGGGCAGGGCTATCAGCCCCAGCATTTT
CASSLGQGYQPQHF
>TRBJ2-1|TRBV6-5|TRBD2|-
TGTGCCAGCAGTCCCGGGACTAGCGAATTCAATGAGCAGTTCTTC
CASSPGTSEFNEQFF
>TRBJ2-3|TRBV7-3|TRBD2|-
TGTGCCAGCAGTAGCGGGAGCGCAGATACGCAGTATTTT
CASSSGSADTQYF
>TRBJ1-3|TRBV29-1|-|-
TGCAGCGTTGTTGAGGTTGGAAACACCATATATTTT
CSVVEVGNTIYF
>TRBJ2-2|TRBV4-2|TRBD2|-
TGTGCCAGCACCTCCGGGACTAGAGCTACCGGGGAGCTGTTTTTT
CASTSGTRATGELFF
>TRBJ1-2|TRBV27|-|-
TGTGCCAGCGCCGGAAGGGGATATGGCTACACCTTC
CASAGRGYGYTF
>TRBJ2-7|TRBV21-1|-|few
TGTGCCAGCAGCAAAGGGACAGGGGGGAACCACGAGCAGTACTTC
CASSKGTGGNHEQYF
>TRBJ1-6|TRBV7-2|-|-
TGTGCCAGCAGCTTATTCGCGGGGCTAGATTCACCCCTCCACTTT
CASSLFAGLDSPLHF